This T cell receptor beta chain was obtained from a study of T-cell reconstitution after alpha-beta-depleted transplantation in children. CDR3 length equals 14 residues. V dropped 6 bases and J dropped 0 bases, with 13 bases sitting between them. Germline CDR1 is DFQATT and CDR2 is SNEGSKA (reference sequence). Preparation of the TCRbeta library involved a method that used unique molecular identifiers. Each CDR3 protein is one row after TCRdb ran MiXCR on the PCR reads. The data hold about 610,000 distinct CDR3 sequences, with about 10% observed a single time. There are a few counts of this clonotype.

This TCR was recovered from a human donor who donated a stem cell graft to a child with acute myeloid leukemia. The V and J genes are TRBV20-1 and TRBJ2-3; tentatively, D is TRBD2 (6 bases). This sample comprised PBMCs from the stem cell graft donor, obtained from the stem cell graft. CDR3 nucleotide sequence: TGCAGTGCCGAAAGAAGCGGGAGCACAGATACGCAGTATTTT. The encoded protein is CSAERSGSTDTQYF.